Listed here are 21 T cell receptor beta chains from one sample, sequenced in a study of T-cell memory formation after mild COVID-19. TCRdb processed the 5' RACE reads anew with MiXCR; each CDR3 protein has one entry. Of around 260,000 distinct CDR3 sequences in the sample, roughly 16% are singletons; the top ten hold 20% to 25%. The sequencing input was PBMCs or a T cell subset sorted from them (not recorded which). These receptors were taken from a man younger than 30 who had mild COVID-19 (a few samples of this study predate the infection). Cell type and time point are not known.

This clonotype was seen a few times. J is TRBJ1-2 and V is TRBV20-1, with D perhaps matching TRBD1 (6 bases). CDR3 size: 13 residues. Between the trimmed V and J ends, which lost 5 bases and 0 bases, there was a span of 10 bases. Germline CDR1 and CDR2: DFQATT and SNEGSKA (reference sequence). CDR3 bases: TGCAGTGCTGGCGGACAGCCTAACTATGGCTACACCTTC. Encoded protein: CSAGGQPNYGYTF.

The V call is TRBV5-1, the J call TRBJ2-2; D gene unclear. The CDR3 runs to 15 residues. The V gene's germline CDR1 is SGHRS and CDR2 YFSETQ. Trimming cost V 0 bases and J 4 bases, with 10 bases left between them. CDR3 coding DNA: TGCGCCAGCAGCTTGGGTGACGCAAGCACCGGGGAGCTGTTTTTT. Translation gives CASSLGDASTGELFF.

J is TRBJ1-2 and V is TRBV11-2; D may be TRBD1 (5 bases). Germline V lookup: CDR1 SGHAT, CDR2 FQNNGV. The V end was cut by 3 bases, the J end by 3 bases, with 14 bases between. The CDR3 is 15 residues long. The CDR3 DNA reads as TGTGCCAGCAGCTTGAGCACCGGGACGGACTATGGCTACACCTTC. Amino acids: CASSLSTGTDYGYTF.

A few counts support this clonotype. The chain combines TRBV5-1 with TRBJ1-2, with 7 bases fitting TRBD1. Germline lookup yields CDR1 SGHRS and CDR2 YFSETQ. The junction had 12 bases not matched to a gene; V was cut back by 4 bases and J by 6 bases. The CDR3 length is 15 residues. The CDR3 loop reads CASSRTGEGGNGYTF. CDR3 DNA sequence: TGCGCCAGCAGCCGTACAGGGGAAGGTGGTAATGGCTACACCTTC.

This clonotype turned up a few times. This rearrangement joins TRBV7-9 to TRBJ1-2, with 9 bases matching TRBD1. The CDR3 has 18 amino acids. The trim removed 7 bases at V and 4 bases at J, leaving 19 bases unmatched. CDR1 is SEHNR, CDR2 FQNEAQ, per germline (reference sequence). This CDR3 reads CASIAMKGQGAPFYGYTF. The CDR3 bases are TGTGCCAGCATCGCGATGAAGGGACAGGGCGCGCCGTTCTATGGCTACACCTTC.

In this sample, this clonotype turned up many times. This sequence joins TRBV7-2 and TRBJ2-5; D unresolved. The CDR3 is 12 residues long. Trimming took off 2 bases at V and 11 bases at J, with 12 bases between the two ends. Looked up from germline, CDR1 is SGHTA and CDR2 is FQGNSA. CDR3 loop: CASSLSSRAQYF. The CDR3 nucleotides read TGTGCCAGCAGCTTAAGCTCTCGGGCGCAGTACTTC.

The chain employs TRBV7-3 and TRBJ2-3; tentatively, D is TRBD2 (6 bases). CDR1 is SGHTA, CDR2 FQGTGA, per germline. The CDR3 length is 18 residues. V was pared by 2 bases and J by 4 bases, with 22 bases between. The CDR3 reads CASSLLSRGVSGADTQYF. CDR3 nucleotides: TGTGCCAGCAGCTTACTTTCGCGGGGCGTTTCGGGTGCAGATACGCAGTATTTT. The whole variable domain, filled in from reference TRBV7-3 and TRBJ2-3, reads GAGVSQTPSNKVTEKGKYVELRCDPISGHTALYWYRQSLGQGPEFLIYFQGTGAADDSGLPNDRFFAVRPEGSVSTLKIQRTERGDSAVYLCASSLLSRGVSGADTQYFGPGTRLTVL.

This clonotype came up many times. The gene calls are TRBV19 and TRBJ2-2; tentative D call: TRBD1 (5 bases). V shed 3 bases and J shed 5 bases, with 10 bases lying between them. Germline values: CDR1 LNHDA, CDR2 SQIVND (reference sequence). The CDR3 has 14 residues. CDR3 in amino acids: CASSMQGRTGELFF. In DNA form, the CDR3 reads TGTGCCAGTAGTATGCAGGGCAGAACCGGGGAGCTGTTTTTT.

The chain is built from TRBV24-1 and TRBJ2-2; 10 bases are a match to TRBD1. The germline gives CDR1 KGHDR, CDR2 SFDVKD. V lost 4 bases and J lost 6; bases outside the gene matches: 4. The CDR3 length is 15 residues. The CDR3 protein is CATSDPGQGAGELFF. CDR3 nucleotides: TGTGCCACCAGTGACCCTGGACAGGGGGCCGGGGAGCTGTTTTTT.

The V gene is TRBV6-1, the J gene TRBJ2-7; 7 nucleotides align to TRBD2. Trimming removed 10 bases from V and 7 bases from J; junction bases left unmatched: 16. The germline CDR1 and CDR2 sequences are MNHNS and SASEGT. The length of the CDR3 is 14 residues. The CDR3 sequence: CATRPGTTHDEQYV. The CDR3 DNA is TGTGCCACCAGACCCGGGACTACCCATGATGAGCAGTACGTC.

This sequence joins TRBV14 and TRBJ1-4; no firm D call. The V end lost 4 bases, the J end lost 8 bases, and 14 bases lay between the germline ends. Per the germline V gene, CDR1 is SGHDN and CDR2 is FVKESK. The CDR3 extends over 14 amino acids. The CDR3 DNA follows: TGTGCCAGCAGCCGAACAGAGAATTTGGAAAAACTGTTTTTT. It codes for CASSRTENLEKLFF.

The chain couples TRBV4-1 to TRBJ1-2; D ambiguous. The CDR3 contains 16 residues. CDR1 and CDR2 (germline): MGHRA, YSYEKL. V was trimmed by 4 bases and J by 0 bases, leaving 15 bases between them. The chain's CDR3 is CASSRENDTTNYGYTF. DNA for the CDR3: TGCGCCAGCAGCCGAGAGAACGACACAACTAACTATGGCTACACCTTC.

The table lists this clonotype with many counts. The J gene is TRBJ2-1, the V gene TRBV5-1; D is uncertain. In germline, CDR1 is SGHRS, CDR2 YFSETQ. Deletions cut 0 bases from V and 0 bases from J, with 7 bases between. The CDR3 loop spans 15 amino acids. CDR3 in amino acids: CASSLAQSSYNEQFF. CDR3 sequence (DNA): TGCGCCAGCAGCTTGGCCCAGAGCTCCTACAATGAGCAGTTCTTC.

The gene calls are TRBV5-1 and TRBJ2-2; D call uncertain. From germline, CDR1 is SGHRS and CDR2 YFSETQ. The CDR3 totals 13 residues. Trimming took 5 bases from V and 4 from J, leaving 9 bases between them. CDR3 sequence: CASRFRVTGELFF. Written as DNA, the CDR3 is TGCGCCAGCAGGTTCCGGGTCACCGGGGAGCTGTTTTTT.

A few counts support this clonotype. The V call is TRBV7-9, the J call TRBJ2-3; 7 nucleotides line up with TRBD2. V dropped 5 bases and J dropped 4; count of bases not matched to a gene: 6. The CDR3 sequence is 14 residues long. Per germline, CDR1 SEHNR and CDR2 FQNEAQ (reference sequence). The CDR3 coding sequence is TGTGCCAGCAGCCCTACTCGGGAGGCAGATACGCAGTATTTT. It codes for CASSPTREADTQYF.

This clonotype showed up just a few times. The chain carries TRBV5-1 and TRBJ2-3; tentative D call: TRBD2 (6 bases). This CDR3 is built from 16 residues. Trimming shortened V by 4 bases and J by 0 bases, and 15 bases separated the two germline ends. CDR1 is SGHRS, CDR2 YFSETQ, per germline. CDR3 loop: CASSLAGTPSTDTQYF. DNA for the CDR3: TGCGCCAGCAGCCTCGCCGGGACTCCTAGCACAGATACGCAGTATTTT.

The chain carries TRBV24-1 and TRBJ1-5; D may be TRBD1 (6 bases). The ends were cut back, 5 bases at V and 9 bases at J, with 13 bases in the middle. Per the germline V gene, CDR1 is KGHDR and CDR2 is SFDVKD. The CDR3 length is 13 residues. DNA of the CDR3: TGTGCCACCAGTGGAATCAGGGGTTGGCCCCAGCATTTT. Translated: CATSGIRGWPQHF.

This clonotype was counted only a few times. The chain employs TRBV12-3 or TRBV12-4 and TRBJ1-5; D is ambiguous. The CDR3 is made up of 13 amino acids. The V end lost 2 bases, the J end lost 4 bases, and 6 bases lay between the germline ends. CDR3 nucleotide sequence: TGTGCCAGCAGTTTAAGTCAGAATCAGCCCCAGCATTTT. Residues: CASSLSQNQPQHF.

In its sample, this clonotype was seen a few times. The gene calls are TRBV7-9 and TRBJ1-2; tentatively, D is TRBD1 (5 bases). The CDR3 is made up of 17 amino acids. V was trimmed by 5 bases and J by 2 bases, leaving 21 bases between them. Germline loops: CDR1 SEHNR, CDR2 FQNEAQ (reference sequence). CDR3 bases: TGTGCCAGCAGCCAGGGCTGGGTCGGGACCGACAACTATGGCTACACCTTC. The encoded protein is CASSQGWVGTDNYGYTF.

The sample holds many counts of this clonotype. V and J are TRBV20-1 and TRBJ2-5; D unclear. Looked up from germline, CDR1 is DFQATT and CDR2 is SNEGSKA (reference sequence). V was cut by 6 bases and J by 5 bases, with 7 bases left in between. This CDR3 spans 10 amino acids. The CDR3: CSALRETQYF. The CDR3 bases are TGCAGTGCGCTTAGGGAGACCCAGTACTTC.

The J gene is TRBJ2-5, the V gene TRBV20-1; 11 bases match TRBD2. The CDR3 runs 15 residues. Per germline, CDR1 DFQATT and CDR2 SNEGSKA (reference sequence). After removal of 6 bases from V and 4 bases from J, the junction contained 10 bases not matched to a gene. Here the CDR3 reads CSAMPLLAGGETQYF. CDR3 DNA sequence: TGCAGTGCGATGCCTCTTCTAGCGGGGGGAGAGACCCAGTACTTC.